The clone carrying this T cell receptor beta chain was counted at least ten times. The target antigen is unknown. This specimen comes from a study of identical twins. Findings of the study overall: Twins shared out-of-frame alpha sequences with excess low generation probability. The study drew conclusions from cross-sectional statistical analysis, not from following the same donors. Beta clonotypes that were abundant in cord blood contained fewer insertions, a pattern absent from memory repertoires.

The CDR3 loop spans 15 amino acids. V was clipped by 6 bases and J by 1 base, with 15 bases between them. Germline assignment: CDR1 MNHEY and CDR2 SMNVEV (reference sequence). Addition of a universal primer site occurred through template switching, and cDNA carried unique molecular identifiers. Using its own MiXCR run on the 5' RACE reads, TCRdb lists one record per CDR3 protein. The sample shows 350,000 to 450,000 distinct CDR3 sequences, 18% of them seen only once. The rearrangement links TRBV27 to TRBJ1-1; D possibly corresponds to TRBD1 (5 bases). This TCR was sampled from a man aged 50-60 years in good health. What was sequenced was naive T cells sorted from blood. The CDR3 here is CASSPMGVGNTEAFF. CDR3 DNA sequence: TGTGCCAGCAGCCCTATGGGGGTGGGGAACACTGAAGCTTTCTTT.